This T cell receptor (beta chain) was recovered during a study of patients with pleural tuberculosis (TCRdb year 2014). This clonotype was counted many times. This receptor's antigen is unknown. No base-level quality is on record; no much larger clone is a single base apart. The sequencer was an Illumina Genome Analyzer IIx. Using fastp at Q25 and MiXCR, TCRdb reprocessed the public reads and kept productive beta chains. Rows merge per CDR3 protein into single entries with the most common DNA and genes. The sample contains approximately 50,000 distinct CDR3 sequences, under 8.5% of them found a single time. Roughly 17% of the sample comes from the top ten. From the cysteine up to the phenylalanine, the CDR3 has a length of 15 residues. Kept here is only the CDR3 DNA, which spans 45 bases and is read in frame from base 1. The trim is 7 bases for V and 0 bases for J, with a gap of 15 bases between the germline ends.

The receptor was isolated from a human donor with pleural tuberculosis. The sequence is built from TRBV12-3 or TRBV12-4 and TRBJ1-1, with no reliable assignment of the D segment. The DNA sequence follows: TGTGCCAGCAAGATTTCCCAGCTTTTGAACACTGAAGCTTTCTTT. This is translated as CASKISQLLNTEAFF.